These T cell receptor beta chains were read from a single sample in a study of T cell repertoires in cytomegalovirus infection. TCRdb ran MiXCR on the reads and lists one entry per CDR3 protein. This table has roughly 730,000 distinct CDR3 sequences, approximately 33% appearing once. No antigen is known for these receptors. The material was cultured PBMCs, obtained from culture after CMV antigen stimulation. These receptors were taken from a human donor in good health (CMV status not recorded). Some clones in this sample may be carry-over from other donors' samples. CDR3s include the opening cysteine and the closing phenylalanine or tryptophan. The D gene is left open where the match is weak. Size values are once, few and many counts, or a class for expanded clones, and some rows have none.

. | TRBJ1-2 | . | TRBV2 | CASRADSRYGYTF | TGTGCCAGCAGGGCGGACAGTCGCTATGGCTACACCTTC
. | TRBJ1-1 | few | TRBV20-1 | CSARYPGLDAFF | TGCAGTGCTAGATACCCCGGGCTTGACGCTTTCTTT
TRBD2 | TRBJ2-3 | . | TRBV2 | CAGDFTLGPSGGGDTQYF | TGTGCCGGCGATTTTACTTTGGGGCCTAGCGGGGGAGGAGATACGCAGTATTTT
. | TRBJ2-1 | few | TRBV12-5 | CASGLVLGFTEDEQFF | TGTGCTAGTGGTTTGGTACTGGGATTCACAGAGGATGAGCAGTTCTTC
. | TRBJ1-2 | . | TRBV2 | CASSEGTLLGYTF | TGTGCCAGCAGTGAAGGGACTCTCTTGGGCTACACCTTC
. | TRBJ1-5 | . | TRBV2 | CASRVGHQPQHF | TGTGCCAGCAGGGTCGGACATCAGCCCCAGCATTTT
. | TRBJ2-3 | many | TRBV7-2 | CASSLNGGADTQYF | TGTGCCAGCAGCTTGAACGGGGGCGCAGATACGCAGTATTTT
. | TRBJ2-7 | few | TRBV10-3 | CAISGRGDEQYF | TGTGCCATATCGGGCAGAGGTGACGAGCAGTACTTC
. | TRBJ1-4 | few | TRBV7-6 | CASSLEGDRTNEKLFF | TGTGCCAGCAGCTTAGAGGGAGACAGGACGAATGAAAAACTGTTTTTT
. | TRBJ2-5 | few | TRBV7-2 | CASSSPRQGGETQYF | TGTGCCAGCAGCTCCCCCCGACAGGGAGGAGAGACCCAGTACTTC
. | TRBJ1-2 | many | TRBV7-8 | CASSFVRGYGYTF | TGTGCCAGCAGCTTCGTCCGGGGATATGGCTACACCTTC
TRBD2 | TRBJ2-1 | . | TRBV23-1 | CASSQKLATSMCEQFF | TGCGCCAGCAGTCAGAAACTAGCGACCTCAATGTGTGAGCAGTTCTTC
TRBD2 | TRBJ2-5 | . | TRBV7-9 | CASSLRLSTSGSGGTQYF | TGTGCCAGCAGCCTGAGATTGAGTACTAGCGGGAGTGGAGGGACCCAGTACTTC
. | TRBJ1-6 | . | TRBV25-1 | CASSESWGYNSPLHF | TGTGCCAGCAGTGAATCATGGGGCTATAATTCACCCCTCCACTTT
TRBD2 | TRBJ2-1 | . | TRBV19 | CASSISGTSGSSGEQFF | TGTGCCAGTAGTATTTCCGGGACTAGCGGGAGTAGCGGTGAGCAGTTCTTC
TRBD1 | TRBJ2-5 | . | TRBV7-2 | CASSPGQGRTQYF | TGTGCCAGCAGCCCGGGACAGGGGAGAACCCAGTACTTC
TRBD1 | TRBJ2-3 | many | TRBV7-6 | CASSLVKPGQGADTQYF | TGTGCCAGCAGCTTAGTCAAACCGGGACAGGGGGCAGATACGCAGTATTTT
TRBD1 | TRBJ1-1 | . | TRBV2 | CASGEQGGTEAFF | TGTGCCAGCGGGGAACAGGGGGGCACTGAAGCTTTCTTT
. | TRBJ1-5 | few | TRBV27 | CASSPSLLQPQHF | TGTGCCAGCAGCCCGAGTCTCCTTCAGCCCCAGCATTTT
TRBD2 | TRBJ2-1 | few | TRBV6-5 | CASTKLAGALSSYNEQFF | TGTGCCAGCACTAAACTAGCGGGAGCGTTAAGCTCCTACAATGAGCAGTTCTTC
. | TRBJ1-4 | few | TRBV15 | CATSRVNVGEGEKLFF | TGTGCCACCAGCAGAGTAAATGTCGGAGAAGGTGAAAAACTGTTTTTT
TRBD2 | TRBJ2-1 | few | TRBV6-1 | CASSELAGRYNEQFF | TGTGCCAGCAGTGAGCTAGCGGGACGGTACAATGAGCAGTTCTTC
. | TRBJ2-2 | . | TRBV11-1 | CASAFPRAISNTGELFF | TGTGCCAGCGCCTTTCCTCGGGCGATCTCGAACACCGGGGAGCTGTTTTTT
. | TRBJ1-1 | many | TRBV11-2 | CASSWEGTEAFF | TGTGCCAGCAGCTGGGAGGGGACTGAAGCTTTCTTT
TRBD2 | TRBJ2-1 | few | TRBV28 | CASSLTLAGGQNEQFF | TGTGCCAGCAGCTTAACACTAGCGGGGGGGCAGAATGAGCAGTTCTTC
TRBD1 | TRBJ2-2 | few | TRBV6-6 | CASDRALTAGELFF | TGTGCCAGTGACAGGGCGCTTACGGCCGGGGAGCTGTTTTTT
. | TRBJ2-7 | few | TRBV2 | CASSERPQGYEQYF | TGTGCCAGCAGTGAACGCCCGCAGGGGTACGAGCAGTACTTC
TRBD1 | TRBJ1-3 | . | TRBV19 | CASIKTDRASSGNTIYF | TGTGCCAGTATCAAAACCGACAGGGCTTCGAGTGGAAACACCATATATTTT
. | TRBJ1-2 | . | TRBV11-2 | CASSFRGLGSGYTF | TGTGCCAGCAGCTTCCGGGGGCTTGGCTCTGGCTACACCTTC
TRBD1 | TRBJ1-1 | . | TRBV20-1 | CSARQGNTEAFF | TGCAGTGCTCGACAGGGGAACACTGAAGCTTTCTTT
TRBD2 | TRBJ2-1 | . | TRBV7-9 | CASRPPGTSAPNEQFF | TGTGCCAGCAGACCGCCCGGGACTAGCGCCCCCAATGAGCAGTTCTTC
TRBD2 | TRBJ2-3 | . | TRBV5-1 | CASSLATSGGLTDTQYF | TGCGCCAGCAGCTTGGCGACTAGCGGGGGGCTCACAGATACGCAGTATTTT
TRBD2 | TRBJ2-3 | . | TRBV5-1 | CASSPAGGSTDTQYF | TGCGCCAGCAGCCCCGCGGGGGGGAGCACAGATACGCAGTATTTT
. | TRBJ1-2 | few | TRBV5-1 | CASSLAFGTEGYTF | TGCGCCAGCAGCTTGGCCTTCGGGACGGAAGGCTACACCTTC
. | TRBJ1-4 | . | TRBV5-5 | CASSFRGRFNEKLFF | TGTGCCAGCAGTTTCCGGGGACGGTTTAATGAAAAACTGTTTTTT
TRBD2 | TRBJ2-3 | . | TRBV4-3 | CASSQEGTSGNTDTQYF | TGCGCCAGCAGCCAAGAGGGGACTAGCGGAAACACAGATACGCAGTATTTT
TRBD2 | TRBJ2-3 | few | TRBV12-3/TRBV12-4 | CASSPSPGLAGADTQYF | TGTGCCAGCAGCCCCTCCCCCGGACTAGCGGGAGCAGATACGCAGTATTTT
. | TRBJ1-2 | many | TRBV7-2 | CASSLDMSHQDGYTF | TGTGCCAGCAGCTTAGACATGTCCCACCAGGATGGCTACACCTTC
TRBD1 | TRBJ2-7 | few | TRBV6-5 | CASRGQGANEQYF | TGTGCCAGCAGGGGACAGGGGGCCAACGAGCAGTACTTC
TRBD2 | TRBJ2-5 | . | TRBV14 | CASSRRLAGETQYF | TGTGCCAGCAGCCGACGACTAGCCGGGGAGACCCAGTACTTC
. | TRBJ1-3 | . | TRBV20-1 | CSARSVPGNTIYF | TGCAGTGCTAGGTCGGTGCCTGGAAACACCATATATTTT